A single sample gave rise to the 18 T cell receptor beta chains below, sequenced in a study of blood T cell repertoires in COVID-19. Clones were sequenced by immunoSEQ multiplex PCR, and TCRdb holds only the in-frame ones, with some missing. Of approximately 220,000 clones in the sample, 70% to 90% were seen once. Sequencing was done on a sample of peripheral blood. The receptors here all came from a man aged 55-75 years with acute or convalescent COVID-19.

In its sample, this clone was seen once. The chain recombines TRBV10-3 with TRBJ1-5; TRBD1 agrees at 10 bases. From germline, CDR1 is ENHRY and CDR2 SYGVKD. The J segment lost 7 bases and the V segment lost 4 bases, leaving 4 bases of the junction unmatched. The length of the CDR3 is 14 residues. DNA of the CDR3: TGTGCCATCAGTGGACAGGGGGCCGGACAGCCCCAGCATTTT. This translates into CAISGQGAGQPQHF.

The chain employs TRBV9 and TRBJ2-2; 8 positions match TRBD1. The V and J ends lost 4 bases and 6 bases, in that order; junction bases with no gene match: 5. CDR1 is SGDLS and CDR2 is YYNGEE in the germline V gene. The CDR3 extends over 14 amino acids. The CDR3, as DNA: TGTGCCAGCAGCCCTGGGACAGGCCCCGGGGAGCTGTTTTTT. This sequence encodes CASSPGTGPGELFF.

The CDR3 sequence is CASSPRDRGREENTGELFF. The CDR3 region has the DNA TGTGCCAGCAGTCCCCGGGACAGGGGGCGTGAGGAGAACACCGGGGAGCTGTTTTTT. This sequence joins TRBV27 and TRBJ2-2, with 12 bases identical to TRBD1. The V segment lost 5 bases and the J segment 1 base; nucleotides outside the gene matches: 11. Germline assignment: CDR1 MNHEY and CDR2 SMNVEV (reference sequence). The CDR3 consists of 19 residues.

The CDR3 region has the DNA TGTGCCAGCAGTTACTCAGCGGGGGGAGGCACAGATACGCAGTATTTT. Translated: CASSYSAGGGTDTQYF. The chain uses TRBV6-5 and TRBJ2-3; 9 bases map to TRBD2. Germline values: CDR1 MNHEY, CDR2 SVGAGI. The J segment lost 1 base and the V segment lost 0 bases, leaving 2 bases of the junction unmatched. The CDR3 runs 16 residues.

The chain employs TRBV30 and TRBJ1-2, with 8 bases identical to TRBD1. Germline loops: CDR1 GTSNPN, CDR2 SVGIG (reference sequence). Losses at the gene ends were 0 bases for V and 7 bases for J; bases not matched to a gene: 4. The CDR3 sequence is 13 residues long. CDR3 in amino acids: CAWSVRDRGGYTF. As DNA, the CDR3 is TGTGCCTGGAGTGTACGCGACAGGGGTGGCTACACCTTC.

The chain carries TRBV3-1 (or the pseudogene TRBV3-2) and TRBJ2-7; D is unresolved. V was trimmed by 1 base and J by 3 bases, leaving 4 bases between them. The CDR3 is 12 amino acids. Germline lookup yields CDR1 LGHDT and CDR2 YNNKEL (reference sequence). CDR3 sequence reads: CASSQVRYEQYF. In DNA, the CDR3 is TGTGCCAGCAGCCAAGTTCGCTACGAGCAGTACTTC.

The genes are TRBV19 and TRBJ2-2; D is perhaps TRBD2 (5 bases). Deletions cut 3 bases from V and 1 base from J, with 18 bases between. CDR1 and CDR2 (germline): LNHDA, SQIVND (reference sequence). The length of the CDR3 is 18 residues. The CDR3 protein is CASSIPMSRTWNTGELFF. The CDR3 DNA reads as TGTGCCAGTAGTATCCCGATGAGTCGGACTTGGAACACCGGGGAGCTGTTTTTT.

The genes are TRBV6-5 and TRBJ2-5; D may be TRBD2 (7 bases). Deletions cut 8 bases from V and 5 bases from J, with 12 bases between. Germline CDR1 is MNHEY and CDR2 is SVGAGI. This CDR3 has 12 amino acids. CDR3 DNA: TGTGCCAGCGGGGGGGGCGCCGAGACCCAGTACTTC. This gives the protein CASGGGAETQYF.

This clone appeared once. The chain links TRBV5-1 to TRBJ2-7, with D possibly matching TRBD2 (5 bases). Germline values: CDR1 SGHRS, CDR2 YFSETQ. The CDR3 extends over 14 amino acids. Deletions cut 0 bases from V and 3 bases from J, with 10 bases between. CDR3 in amino acids: CASSLAGSIYEQYF. CDR3 DNA sequence: TGCGCCAGCAGCTTGGCGGGATCGATCTACGAGCAGTACTTC.

The CDR3 nucleotides read TGTGCCAGCAGCTTAGTCGTCCAGGGTCCGGCTAATGAAAAACTGTTTTTT. This codes for CASSLVVQGPANEKLFF. V gene TRBV11-2 combines with J gene TRBJ1-4; tentative D call: TRBD1 (5 bases). Germline values: CDR1 SGHAT, CDR2 FQNNGV. CDR3 length: 17 amino acids. V lost 1 base to trimming and J lost 3 bases, with 15 bases between them.

The chain uses TRBV18 and TRBJ2-7; D might be TRBD1 (6 bases). CDR1 and CDR2 (germline): KGHSH, LQKENI. Trimming stripped 2 bases from V and 2 bases from J, with 10 bases between. CDR3 length equals 14 residues. CDR3 protein: CASSPGGQPYEQYF. The CDR3 bases are TGTGCCAGCTCACCAGGGGGCCAACCCTACGAGCAGTACTTC.

This clone appeared a single time. The J gene is TRBJ2-5, the V gene TRBV5-1, with TRBD1 matching over 7 bases. V was pared by 4 bases and J by 1 base, with 4 bases of the junction left unmatched. The CDR3 loop spans 14 amino acids. Germline CDR1 and CDR2: SGHRS and YFSETQ. CDR3 residues: CASSVGTAQETQYF. In nucleotides, the CDR3 is TGCGCCAGCAGCGTGGGGACAGCCCAAGAGACCCAGTACTTC.

This clone has more than one count but fewer than ten. The V and J genes are TRBV11-2 and TRBJ1-3; D is undetermined. The germline V gene has CDR1 SGHAT and CDR2 FQNNGV. CDR3 length: 17 amino acids. V was cut by 4 bases and J by 0 bases, with 16 bases left in between. For the CDR3, the DNA is TGTGCCAGCAGCTCCATCCCTCCAGGCCCCTCTGGAAACACCATATATTTT. Protein product: CASSSIPPGPSGNTIYF.

This chain links TRBV18 with TRBJ2-5; TRBD1 agrees at 11 bases. V gave up 5 bases and J gave up 5 bases; unmatched junction bases: 4. The CDR3 is 14 amino acids. Germline-derived CDR1 and CDR2 are KGHSH and LQKENI. CDR3 sequence reads: CASSKDRGQETQYF. CDR3 DNA: TGTGCCAGCTCAAAGGACAGGGGGCAGGAGACCCAGTACTTC. The full variable domain, in which reference TRBV18 and TRBJ2-5 provide the parts outside the CDR3, is NAGVMQNPRHLVRRRGQEARLRCSPMKGHSHVYWYRQLPEEGLKFMVYLQKENIIDESGMPKERFSAEFPKEGPSILRIQQVVRGDSAAYFCASSKDRGQETQYFGPGTRLLVL.

The chain links TRBV21-1 to TRBJ2-7; TRBD1 was called by the table and not checked on the DNA. TRBV21-1 is marked as a pseudogene. The CDR3 totals 16 residues. The CDR3 sequence: CASRILPGHRRNEQYF. CDR3 DNA: TGTGCCAGCAGGATTTTACCGGGACACCGGCGCAACGAGCAGTACTTC.

V and J are TRBV7-3 and TRBJ2-3, with 10 bases lining up with TRBD1. Germline trimming cut 5 bases from V and 4 bases from J; bases unmatched to any gene: 6. This CDR3 comprises 15 residues. Germline assignment: CDR1 SGHTA and CDR2 FQGTGA. The CDR3 sequence is CASSPRTGGADTQYF. As DNA, the CDR3 is TGTGCCAGCAGCCCGAGGACAGGGGGGGCAGATACGCAGTATTTT.

This chain uses TRBV29-1 with TRBJ2-3, with a tentative D call TRBD1 (5 bases). The V gene's germline CDR1 is SQVTM and CDR2 ANQGSEA. V was cut by 3 bases and J by 5 bases, with 9 bases left in between. This CDR3 spans 12 amino acids. The CDR3 loop is CSVDGAGDTQYF. In DNA form, the CDR3 reads TGCAGCGTTGATGGGGCTGGAGATACGCAGTATTTT.

This chain joins TRBV19 and TRBJ2-7, with TRBD2 identical over 9 bases. The germline CDR1 and CDR2 sequences are LNHDA and SQIVND (reference sequence). This CDR3 comprises 17 residues. Trimming removed 4 bases from V and 5 bases from J; junction bases left unmatched: 15. CDR3 sequence: CASSRAASGVGTDEQYF. CDR3 bases: TGTGCCAGTAGTAGGGCGGCTAGCGGGGTCGGGACGGACGAGCAGTACTTC.